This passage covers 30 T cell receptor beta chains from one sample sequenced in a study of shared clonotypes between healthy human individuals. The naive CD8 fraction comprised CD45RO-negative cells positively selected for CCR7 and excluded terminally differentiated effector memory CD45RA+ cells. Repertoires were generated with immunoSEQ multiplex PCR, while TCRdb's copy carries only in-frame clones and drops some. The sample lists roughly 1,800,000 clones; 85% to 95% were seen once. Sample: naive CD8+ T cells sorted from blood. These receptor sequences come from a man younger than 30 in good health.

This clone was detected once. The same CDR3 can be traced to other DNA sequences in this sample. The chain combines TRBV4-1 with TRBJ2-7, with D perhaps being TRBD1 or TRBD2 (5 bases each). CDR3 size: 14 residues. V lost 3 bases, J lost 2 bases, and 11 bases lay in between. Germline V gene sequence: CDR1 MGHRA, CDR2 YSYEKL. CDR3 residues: CASSQGDGTYEQYF. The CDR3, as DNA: TGCGCCAGCAGCCAGGGGGACGGGACCTACGAGCAGTACTTC.

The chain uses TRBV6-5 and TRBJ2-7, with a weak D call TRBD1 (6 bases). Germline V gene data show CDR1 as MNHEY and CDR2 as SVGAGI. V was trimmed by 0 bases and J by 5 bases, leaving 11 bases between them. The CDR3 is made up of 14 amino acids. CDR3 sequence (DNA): TGTGCCAGCAGTTACTCCATACAGGGAAACGAGCAGTACTTC. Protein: CASSYSIQGNEQYF.

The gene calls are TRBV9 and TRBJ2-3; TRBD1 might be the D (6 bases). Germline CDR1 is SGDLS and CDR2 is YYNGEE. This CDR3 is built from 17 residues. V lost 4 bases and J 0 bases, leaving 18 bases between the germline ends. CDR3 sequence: CASSIFPGTTSTDTQYF. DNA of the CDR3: TGTGCCAGCAGCATATTCCCCGGGACAACTAGCACAGATACGCAGTATTTT.

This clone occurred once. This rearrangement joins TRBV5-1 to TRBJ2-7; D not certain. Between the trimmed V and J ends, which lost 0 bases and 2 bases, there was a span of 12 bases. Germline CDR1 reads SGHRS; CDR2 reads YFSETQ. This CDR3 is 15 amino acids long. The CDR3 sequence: CASSLGYVGTYEQYF. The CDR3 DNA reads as TGCGCCAGCAGCTTGGGTTATGTGGGGACCTACGAGCAGTACTTC.

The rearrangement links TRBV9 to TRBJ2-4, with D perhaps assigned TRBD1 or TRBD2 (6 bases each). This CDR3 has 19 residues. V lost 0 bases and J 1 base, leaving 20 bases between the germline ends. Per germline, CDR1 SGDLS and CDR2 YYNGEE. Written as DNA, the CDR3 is TGTGCCAGCAGCGTAGCTACAGGGAGGTTTGGTGATGCCAAAAACATTCAGTACTTC. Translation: CASSVATGRFGDAKNIQYF.

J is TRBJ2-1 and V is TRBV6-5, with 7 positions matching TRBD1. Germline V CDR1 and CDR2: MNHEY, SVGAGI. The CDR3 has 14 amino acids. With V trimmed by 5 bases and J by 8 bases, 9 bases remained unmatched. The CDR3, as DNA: TGTGCCAGCAGTCCCCGGACAGGTGGGGATGAGCAGTTCTTC. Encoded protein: CASSPRTGGDEQFF.

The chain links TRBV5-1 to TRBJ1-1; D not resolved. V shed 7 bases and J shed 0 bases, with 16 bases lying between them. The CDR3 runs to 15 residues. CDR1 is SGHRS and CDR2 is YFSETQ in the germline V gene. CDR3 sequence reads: CASGLGPSVNTEAFF. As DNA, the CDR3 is TGCGCCAGCGGATTAGGTCCTTCAGTGAACACTGAAGCTTTCTTT.

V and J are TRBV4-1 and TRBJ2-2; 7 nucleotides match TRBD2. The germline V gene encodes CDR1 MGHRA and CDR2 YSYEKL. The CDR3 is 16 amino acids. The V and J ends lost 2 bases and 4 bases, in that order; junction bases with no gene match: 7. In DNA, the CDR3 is TGCGCCAGCAGCCAATGGGCGGGAGAGGGCACCGGGGAGCTGTTTTTT. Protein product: CASSQWAGEGTGELFF.

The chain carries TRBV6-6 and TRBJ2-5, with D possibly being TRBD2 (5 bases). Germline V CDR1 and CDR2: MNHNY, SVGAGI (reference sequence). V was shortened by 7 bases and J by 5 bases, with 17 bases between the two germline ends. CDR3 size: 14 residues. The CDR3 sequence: CASTQRGWAETQYF. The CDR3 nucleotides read TGTGCCAGCACCCAACGAGGGTGGGCGGAGACCCAGTACTTC.

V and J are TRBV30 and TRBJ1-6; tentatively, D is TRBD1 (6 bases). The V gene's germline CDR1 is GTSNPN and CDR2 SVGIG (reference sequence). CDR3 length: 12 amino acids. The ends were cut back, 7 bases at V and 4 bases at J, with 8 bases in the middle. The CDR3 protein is CALQGYNSPLHF. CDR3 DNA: TGTGCCTTACAGGGTTATAATTCACCCCTCCACTTT.

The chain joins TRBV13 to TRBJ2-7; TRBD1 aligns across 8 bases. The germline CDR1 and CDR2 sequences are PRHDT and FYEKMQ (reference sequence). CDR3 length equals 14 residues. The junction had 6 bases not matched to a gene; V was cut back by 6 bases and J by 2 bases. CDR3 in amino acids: CASRIQGETYEQYF. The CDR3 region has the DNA TGTGCCAGCAGGATACAGGGGGAAACCTACGAGCAGTACTTC.

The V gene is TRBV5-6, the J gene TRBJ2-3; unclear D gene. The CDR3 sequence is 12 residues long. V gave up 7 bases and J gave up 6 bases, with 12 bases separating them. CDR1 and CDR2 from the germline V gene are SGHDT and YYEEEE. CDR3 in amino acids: CASQRPGDTQYF. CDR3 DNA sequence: TGTGCCAGCCAGCGTCCGGGTGATACGCAGTATTTT.

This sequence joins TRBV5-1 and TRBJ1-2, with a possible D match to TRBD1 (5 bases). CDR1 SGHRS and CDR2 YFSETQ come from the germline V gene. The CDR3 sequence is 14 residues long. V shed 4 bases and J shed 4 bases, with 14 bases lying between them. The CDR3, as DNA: TGCGCCAGCAGCGTATCCGGGACCTTCTATGGCTACACCTTC. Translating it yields CASSVSGTFYGYTF.

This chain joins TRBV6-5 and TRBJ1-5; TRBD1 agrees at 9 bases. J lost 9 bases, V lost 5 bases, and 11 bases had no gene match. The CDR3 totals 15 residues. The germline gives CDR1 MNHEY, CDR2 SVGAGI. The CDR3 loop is CASSPTDRGRRPQHF. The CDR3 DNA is TGTGCCAGCAGTCCTACTGACAGGGGGAGGAGGCCCCAGCATTTT.

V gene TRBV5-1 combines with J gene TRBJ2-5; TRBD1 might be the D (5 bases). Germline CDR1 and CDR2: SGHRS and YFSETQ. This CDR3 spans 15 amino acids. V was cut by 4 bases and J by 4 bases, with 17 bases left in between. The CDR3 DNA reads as TGCGCCAGCAGCCCCGACACAGGAACGGGAGAGACCCAGTACTTC. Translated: CASSPDTGTGETQYF.

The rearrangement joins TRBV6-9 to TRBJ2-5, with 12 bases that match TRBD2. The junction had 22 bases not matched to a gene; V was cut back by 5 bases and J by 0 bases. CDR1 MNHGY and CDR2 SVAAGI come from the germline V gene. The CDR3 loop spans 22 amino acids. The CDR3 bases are TGTGCCAGCAGTCGCCTCGGGTGCTCGACGCTCGGACTAGCGGGGCACCAAGAGACCCAGTACTTC. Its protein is CASSRLGCSTLGLAGHQETQYF.

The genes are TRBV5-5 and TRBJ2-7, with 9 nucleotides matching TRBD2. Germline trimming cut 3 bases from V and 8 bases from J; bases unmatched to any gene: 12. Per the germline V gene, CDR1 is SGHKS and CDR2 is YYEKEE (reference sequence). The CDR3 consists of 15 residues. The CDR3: CASSSSSGTAYQQYF. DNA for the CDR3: TGTGCCAGCAGCTCCTCTAGCGGGACTGCTTATCAGCAGTACTTC. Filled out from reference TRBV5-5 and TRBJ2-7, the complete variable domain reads DAGVTQSPTHLIKTRGQQVTLRCSPISGHKSVSWYQQVLGQGPQFIFQYYEKEERGRGNFPDRFSARQFPNYSSELNVNALLLGDSALYLCASSSSSGTAYQQYFGPGTRLTVT.

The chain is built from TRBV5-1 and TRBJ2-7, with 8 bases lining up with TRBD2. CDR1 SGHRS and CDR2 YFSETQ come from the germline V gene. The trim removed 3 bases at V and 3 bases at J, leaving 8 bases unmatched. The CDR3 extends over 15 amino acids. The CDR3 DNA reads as TGCGCCAGCAGCTATGGTGGCGGGGGGTTCTACGAGCAGTACTTC. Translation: CASSYGGGGFYEQYF. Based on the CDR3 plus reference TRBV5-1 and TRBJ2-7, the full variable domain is KAGVTQTPRYLIKTRGQQVTLSCSPISGHRSVSWYQQTPGQGLQFLFEYFSETQRNKGNFPGRFSGRQFSNSRSEMNVSTLELGDSALYLCASSYGGGGFYEQYFGPGTRLTVT.

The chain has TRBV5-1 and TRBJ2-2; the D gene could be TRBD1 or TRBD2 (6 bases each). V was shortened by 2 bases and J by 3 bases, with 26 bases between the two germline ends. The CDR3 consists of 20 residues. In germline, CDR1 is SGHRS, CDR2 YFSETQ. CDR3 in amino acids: CASSLYGGPGVALHTGELFF. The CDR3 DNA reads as TGCGCCAGCAGCTTATACGGGGGCCCCGGGGTAGCTCTTCACACCGGGGAGCTGTTTTTT. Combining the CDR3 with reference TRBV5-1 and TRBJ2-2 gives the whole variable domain KAGVTQTPRYLIKTRGQQVTLSCSPISGHRSVSWYQQTPGQGLQFLFEYFSETQRNKGNFPGRFSGRQFSNSRSEMNVSTLELGDSALYLCASSLYGGPGVALHTGELFFGEGSRLTVL.

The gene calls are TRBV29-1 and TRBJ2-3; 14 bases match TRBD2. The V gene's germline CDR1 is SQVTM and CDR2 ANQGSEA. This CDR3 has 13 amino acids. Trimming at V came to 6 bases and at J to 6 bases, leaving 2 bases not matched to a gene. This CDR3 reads CSVGLAGVDTQYF. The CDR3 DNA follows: TGCAGCGTGGGACTAGCGGGAGTGGATACGCAGTATTTT.

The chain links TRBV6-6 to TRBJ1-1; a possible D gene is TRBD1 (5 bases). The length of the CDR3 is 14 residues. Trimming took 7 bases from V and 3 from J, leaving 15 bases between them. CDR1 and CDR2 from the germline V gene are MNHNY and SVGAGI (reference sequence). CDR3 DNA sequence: TGTGCCAGCACTGAGGGGCGGGGGTACACTGAAGCTTTCTTT. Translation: CASTEGRGYTEAFF.

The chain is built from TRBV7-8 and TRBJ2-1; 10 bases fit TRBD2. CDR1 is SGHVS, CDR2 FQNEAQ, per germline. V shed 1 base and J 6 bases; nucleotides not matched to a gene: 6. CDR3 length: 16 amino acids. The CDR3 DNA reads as TGTGCCAGCAGCTTAGAGCTAGCGGGAGTAGTCAATGAGCAGTTCTTC. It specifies CASSLELAGVVNEQFF.

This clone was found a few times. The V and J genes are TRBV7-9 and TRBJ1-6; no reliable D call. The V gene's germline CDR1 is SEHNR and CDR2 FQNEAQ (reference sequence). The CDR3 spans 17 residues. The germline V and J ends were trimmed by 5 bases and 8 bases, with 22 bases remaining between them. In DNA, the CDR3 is TGTGCCAGCAGCCGATGGATTGGAGGCCCCTCGGATTCACCCCTCCACTTT. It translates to CASSRWIGGPSDSPLHF.

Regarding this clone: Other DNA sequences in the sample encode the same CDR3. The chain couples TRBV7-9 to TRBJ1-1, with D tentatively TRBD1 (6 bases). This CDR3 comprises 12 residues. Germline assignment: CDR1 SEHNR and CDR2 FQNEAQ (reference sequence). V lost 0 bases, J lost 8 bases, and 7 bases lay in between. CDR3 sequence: CASSLAGAEAFF. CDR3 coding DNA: TGTGCCAGCAGCTTAGCGGGGGCCGAAGCTTTCTTT.

This chain's CDR3 is CARPGQDLSYEQYF. As DNA, the CDR3 is TGTGCCAGACCGGGACAGGATCTTAGCTACGAGCAGTACTTC. This chain connects TRBV19 to TRBJ2-7, with TRBD1 matching over 8 bases. This CDR3 has 14 residues. Trimming at V came to 9 bases and at J to 3 bases, leaving 10 bases not matched to a gene. Germline CDR1 reads LNHDA; CDR2 reads SQIVND (reference sequence).

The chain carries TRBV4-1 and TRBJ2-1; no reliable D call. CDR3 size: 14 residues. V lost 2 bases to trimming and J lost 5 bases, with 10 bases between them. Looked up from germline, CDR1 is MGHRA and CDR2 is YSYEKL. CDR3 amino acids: CASSQSASDNEQFF. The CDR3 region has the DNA TGCGCCAGCAGCCAAAGCGCATCAGACAATGAGCAGTTCTTC.

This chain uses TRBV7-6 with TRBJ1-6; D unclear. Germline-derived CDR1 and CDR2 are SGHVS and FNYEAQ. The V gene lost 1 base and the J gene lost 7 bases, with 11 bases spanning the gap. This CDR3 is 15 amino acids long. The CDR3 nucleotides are TGTGCCAGCAGCTTAGAGCCGGGGATCAATTCACCCCTCCACTTT. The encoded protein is CASSLEPGINSPLHF.

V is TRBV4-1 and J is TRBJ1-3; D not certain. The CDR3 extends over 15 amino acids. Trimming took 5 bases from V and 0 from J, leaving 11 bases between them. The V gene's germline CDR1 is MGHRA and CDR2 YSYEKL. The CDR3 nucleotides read TGCGCCAGCAGCACTCCGTTGGGCTCTGGAAACACCATATATTTT. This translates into CASSTPLGSGNTIYF.

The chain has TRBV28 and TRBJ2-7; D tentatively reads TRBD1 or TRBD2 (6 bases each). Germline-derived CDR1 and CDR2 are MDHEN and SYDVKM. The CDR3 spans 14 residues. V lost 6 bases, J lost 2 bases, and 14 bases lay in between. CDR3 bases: TGTGCCAGCAGCCCGAAGGGGGGAACCTACGAGCAGTACTTC. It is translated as CASSPKGGTYEQYF.

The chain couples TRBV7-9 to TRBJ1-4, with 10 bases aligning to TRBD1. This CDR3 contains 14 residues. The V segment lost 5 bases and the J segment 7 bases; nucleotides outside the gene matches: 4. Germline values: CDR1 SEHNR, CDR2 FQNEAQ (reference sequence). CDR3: CASSPRTGGEKLFF. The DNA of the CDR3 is TGTGCCAGCAGCCCCCGGACAGGGGGTGAAAAACTGTTTTTT.